A single TCR beta chain is shown here with its context. Its target is unknown. This sample was included in a study of post-analysis software for immune sequencing data. For the study at large: Recorded disease courses covered relapsing-remitting, secondary progressive and progressive-relapsing multiple sclerosis. Some patients had no subtype annotation.

Overall study findings and caveats: When compared against controls, multiple sclerosis patients showed significantly lower normalized Chao1 diversity.

Unique molecular identifiers had been added to the TCR beta cDNA libraries. TCRdb re-called the PCR reads through MiXCR, storing one row per CDR3 protein. The sample carries roughly 430,000 distinct CDR3 sequences, less than 40% recorded once. Sequencing used blood. This TCR derives from a girl aged 2 to 10 with multiple sclerosis.

The CDR3, as DNA: TGTGCCAGCTCACCACCCTCGTGGGATACGCAGTATTTT. Protein: CASSPPSWDTQYF. The rearrangement uses TRBV18 and TRBJ2-3, with no clear D. V was shortened by 0 bases and J by 6 bases, with 7 bases between the two germline ends. Germline CDR1 and CDR2: KGHSH and LQKENI. The CDR3 loop spans 13 amino acids.